This TCR beta chain was captured in a study of technical replicates of blood from a handful of donors. Libraries were prepared by immunoSEQ multiplex PCR; TCRdb keeps only in-frame clonotypes and omits some of them. The sample lists tens of thousands of clones, roughly 96% occurring once. V lost 2 bases and J 2 bases, leaving 7 bases between the germline ends. The CDR3 runs to 12 residues. Germline values: CDR1 GTSNPN, CDR2 SVGIG (reference sequence). The genes are TRBV30 and TRBJ2-7; TRBD1 is a possible D gene (6 bases). The receptor comes from a human donor in good health. The sample consisted of T cells isolated from PBMCs. CDR3 sequence reads: CAWSRDTYEQYF. DNA of the CDR3: TGTGCCTGGAGTCGGGACACCTACGAGCAGTACTTC.